This T cell receptor beta chain emerged from a study of identifying expanded T cells in peripheral blood. Germline CDR1 reads SGHRS; CDR2 reads YFSETQ. V dropped 6 bases and J dropped 1 base, with 13 bases sitting between them. The CDR3 has 14 amino acids. The assay was immunoSEQ multiplex PCR, and TCRdb's table has in-frame clones only and misses some. The table shows approximately 130,000 clones, with over 65% occurring only once. The origin of this receptor is a person aged 18 to 75 in good health. The chain carries TRBV5-1 and TRBJ1-1; a weak D match, TRBD1 (5 bases). The sequenced sample consisted of blood. CDR3 coding DNA: TGCGCCAGCAATCTGAACAGGCAGAACACTGAAGCTTTCTTT. Its protein is CASNLNRQNTEAFF.